These T cell receptor beta chains were read from a single sample in a study of cytomegalovirus exposure and HLA in healthy donors. The data were produced by immunoSEQ multiplex PCR, yet TCRdb's version contains in-frame clones alone and is incomplete. The table has 210,000 or so clones, approximately 84% seen once; the top ten hold more than 0.45%. Sequencing input: PBMCs. The receptors were sampled from a woman aged 40 to 55 in good health and CMV-seronegative. Both conserved end residues are part of each CDR3. A D gene is named only where the DNA matches it firmly. Rows give clone size only sometimes, using once, few, many, or a class for an expanded clone.

len	v_gene	abundance	d_gene	j_gene	CDR3aa	CDR3nt
15	TRBV7-8	-	-	TRBJ1-3	CASSFNLGPGNTIYF	TGTGCCAGCAGCTTCAACCTGGGGCCTGGAAACACCATATATTTT
16	TRBV29-1	few	TRBD2	TRBJ2-1	CSVYTSGVASGNEQFF	TGCAGCGTCTACACTAGCGGGGTCGCCTCGGGGAATGAGCAGTTCTTC
15	TRBV9	-	-	TRBJ1-6	CASGVGGLNNSPLHF	TGTGCCAGCGGGGTTGGAGGGTTAAATAATTCACCCCTCCACTTT
14	TRBV5-4	-	-	TRBJ1-1	CASSLGLRNTEAFF	TGTGCCAGCAGCTTGGGACTGAGGAACACTGAAGCTTTCTTT
13	TRBV12-5	-	TRBD1	TRBJ1-2	CASGVGQGGGYTF	TGTGCTAGTGGTGTCGGACAGGGAGGTGGCTACACCTTC
14	TRBV5-4	few	-	TRBJ2-5	CASSFRGVRETQYF	TGTGCCAGCAGCTTCAGGGGGGTACGGGAGACCCAGTACTTC
16	TRBV4-3	-	-	TRBJ1-6	CASSQDRGSLNSPLHF	TGCGCCAGCAGCCAAGATAGGGGCAGCCTTAATTCACCCCTCCACTTT
17	TRBV19	-	TRBD1	TRBJ1-2	CASSIKIGTGFGYGYTF	TGTGCCAGTAGTATTAAGATTGGGACAGGGTTCGGCTATGGCTACACCTTC
11	TRBV4-1	-	-	TRBJ1-5	CASISAEPQHF	TGCGCCTCTATATCCGCGGAGCCCCAGCATTTT
15	TRBV9	-	TRBD1	TRBJ1-2	CASSVIGTVQYGYTF	TGTGCCAGCAGCGTGATTGGGACAGTTCAATATGGCTACACCTTC
16	TRBV10-3	-	TRBD2	TRBJ2-1	CATNSAGTSGAGEQFF	TGTGCCACGAACTCCGCCGGGACTAGCGGGGCAGGAGAGCAGTTCTTC
13	TRBV29-1	-	-	TRBJ2-3	CSVGAMRADTQYF	TGCAGCGTGGGGGCTATGCGGGCAGATACGCAGTATTTT
15	TRBV2	-	-	TRBJ1-5	CASSEWGDSKQPQHF	TGTGCCAGCAGTGAATGGGGGGATAGTAAGCAGCCCCAGCATTTT
16	TRBV18	-	TRBD1	TRBJ1-1	CASSPGTGAMNTEAFF	TGTGCCAGCTCACCCGGGACAGGAGCCATGAACACTGAAGCTTTCTTT
14	TRBV29-1	-	TRBD1	TRBJ1-1	CSVEVGQGGTEAFF	TGCAGCGTTGAGGTGGGACAGGGAGGCACTGAAGCTTTCTTT
15	TRBV2	-	TRBD1	TRBJ1-2	CASNPQGQHNYGYTF	TGTGCCAGCAACCCCCAGGGACAGCATAACTATGGCTACACCTTC
16	TRBV7-6	-	-	TRBJ1-2	CASSLKVGGPQNGYTF	TGTGCCAGCAGCTTAAAGGTGGGGGGGCCGCAGAATGGCTACACCTTC
16	TRBV9	-	-	TRBJ2-1	CASSVGLFPPDNEQFF	TGTGCCAGCAGCGTAGGGCTCTTCCCCCCTGACAATGAGCAGTTCTTC
16	TRBV27	-	TRBD1	TRBJ2-7	CASSSAGTGNSYEQYF	TGTGCCAGCAGTTCAGCCGGGACAGGGAACTCCTACGAGCAGTACTTC
12	TRBV6-5	-	-	TRBJ2-5	CASSYGRETQYF	TGTGCCAGCAGTTACGGGAGGGAGACCCAGTACTTC
15	TRBV5-4	-	-	TRBJ2-1	CASSPGTRAYNEQFF	TGTGCCAGCAGCCCGGGGACTCGAGCTTACAATGAGCAGTTCTTC
16	TRBV6-1	few	TRBD2	TRBJ2-1	CASSDKRGVSYNEQFF	TGTGCCAGCAGTGATAAGCGGGGGGTTTCCTACAATGAGCAGTTCTTC
17	TRBV19	-	-	TRBJ1-1	CASSIDLVDPLNTEAFF	TGTGCCAGTAGTATTGACTTAGTCGACCCCCTGAACACTGAAGCTTTCTTT
13	TRBV7-7	-	-	TRBJ2-1	CAIAQGAFAEQFF	TGTGCTATCGCGCAGGGCGCCTTCGCTGAGCAGTTCTTC
13	TRBV5-8	-	-	TRBJ2-1	CASSLLGGNEQFF	TGTGCCAGCAGCTTGCTAGGGGGTAATGAGCAGTTCTTC
17	TRBV19	-	TRBD2	TRBJ2-5	CASSPKPQGWEGETQYF	TGTGCCAGTAGTCCAAAACCCCAGGGTTGGGAGGGAGAGACCCAGTACTTC
15	TRBV5-1	-	TRBD1	TRBJ1-2	CASSTTGGANYGYTF	TGCGCCAGCAGCACCACAGGGGGCGCTAACTATGGCTACACCTTC
14	TRBV9	-	TRBD1	TRBJ1-4	CASSAGQGGEKLFF	TGTGCCAGCAGCGCCGGACAGGGTGGGGAAAAACTGTTTTTT
16	TRBV4-3	-	TRBD1	TRBJ2-7	CASSLDRDRGTYEQYF	TGCGCCAGCAGCCTGGACCGGGACAGGGGGACCTACGAGCAGTACTTC
14	TRBV28	-	TRBD1	TRBJ1-5	CASSITGGWQPQHF	TGTGCCAGCAGTATCACAGGGGGCTGGCAGCCCCAGCATTTT
14	TRBV9	-	TRBD2	TRBJ2-3	CASSVRTSPDTQYF	TGTGCCAGCAGCGTAAGGACTAGCCCCGATACGCAGTATTTT
14	TRBV7-7	few	-	TRBJ2-7	CASSPDKSSYEQYF	TGTGCTAGCAGCCCTGACAAGAGCTCCTACGAGCAGTACTTC
13	TRBV7-3	-	TRBD2	TRBJ2-1	CASSLRWGGEQFF	TGTGCCAGCAGCTTACGTTGGGGGGGTGAGCAGTTCTTC
15	TRBV30	-	-	TRBJ1-5	CAWSVLPGYNQPQHF	TGTGCCTGGAGTGTACTGCCAGGCTATAATCAGCCCCAGCATTTT
15	TRBV27	few	TRBD1	TRBJ1-4	CASSPQTGTNEKLFF	TGTGCCAGCAGTCCTCAGACAGGGACTAATGAAAAACTGTTTTTT
13	TRBV7-9	-	TRBD1	TRBJ2-2	CASSRTGAGELFF	TGTGCCAGCAGTAGGACAGGGGCCGGGGAGCTGTTTTTT
14	TRBV15	-	TRBD2	TRBJ2-3	CATSISGGTDTQYF	TGTGCCACCAGCATAAGCGGGGGGACAGATACGCAGTATTTT
16	TRBV28	once	TRBD2	TRBJ2-1	CASSPRGGPRYNEQFF	TGTGCCAGCAGTCCTCGGGGGGGCCCCCGTTACAATGAGCAGTTCTTC
14	TRBV2	-	TRBD2	TRBJ2-1	CASSASGVYNEQFF	TGTGCCAGCAGTGCTAGCGGGGTTTACAATGAGCAGTTCTTC
12	TRBV5-1	-	-	TRBJ2-7	CASSRDSYEQYF	TGCGCCAGCAGCCGCGATTCCTACGAGCAGTACTTC
16	TRBV7-3	few	-	TRBJ2-2	CASSLNGGTNTGELFF	TGTGCCAGCAGCTTAAACGGCGGAACGAACACCGGGGAGCTGTTTTTT
15	TRBV7-2	once	TRBD1	TRBJ1-1	CASSSRTGANTEAFF	TGTGCCAGCAGCTCCAGGACAGGGGCGAACACTGAAGCTTTCTTT
14	TRBV19	-	-	TRBJ1-4	CASSIDGRAAKLFF	TGTGCCAGTAGTATCGACGGCAGGGCAGCAAAACTGTTTTTT
15	TRBV6-6	-	TRBD1	TRBJ2-7	CASSPGQGVKYEQYF	TGTGCCAGCAGCCCGGGACAGGGGGTCAAATACGAGCAGTACTTC
13	TRBV9	-	-	TRBJ2-3	CASSVDRADTQYF	TGTGCCAGCAGCGTAGACAGGGCGGATACGCAGTATTTT
15	TRBV7-9	once	-	TRBJ1-3	CASPPGSSLVGAIYF	TGTGCCAGCCCCCCGGGGTCCTCCCTCGTCGGGGCCATATATTTT
13	TRBV7-2	-	-	TRBJ1-2	CASSPDRNYGYTF	TGTGCCAGCAGCCCGGACAGAAACTATGGCTACACCTTC
17	TRBV5-4	-	TRBD2	TRBJ2-3	CASSLEGGGARGDTQYF	TGTGCCAGCAGCTTGGAAGGCGGGGGGGCTCGTGGAGATACGCAGTATTTT
14	TRBV27	-	TRBD1	TRBJ1-1	CASNRYRGLAEAFF	TGTGCCAGCAATAGATACAGGGGGCTGGCTGAAGCTTTCTTT
15	TRBV28	-	TRBD2	TRBJ2-5	CASSFPGGVQETQYF	TGTGCCAGCAGTTTCCCCGGGGGGGTCCAAGAGACCCAGTACTTC
15	TRBV5-1	-	TRBD2	TRBJ2-1	CASSLDLAGYNEQFF	TGCGCCAGCAGCTTGGATCTAGCGGGGTACAATGAGCAGTTCTTC